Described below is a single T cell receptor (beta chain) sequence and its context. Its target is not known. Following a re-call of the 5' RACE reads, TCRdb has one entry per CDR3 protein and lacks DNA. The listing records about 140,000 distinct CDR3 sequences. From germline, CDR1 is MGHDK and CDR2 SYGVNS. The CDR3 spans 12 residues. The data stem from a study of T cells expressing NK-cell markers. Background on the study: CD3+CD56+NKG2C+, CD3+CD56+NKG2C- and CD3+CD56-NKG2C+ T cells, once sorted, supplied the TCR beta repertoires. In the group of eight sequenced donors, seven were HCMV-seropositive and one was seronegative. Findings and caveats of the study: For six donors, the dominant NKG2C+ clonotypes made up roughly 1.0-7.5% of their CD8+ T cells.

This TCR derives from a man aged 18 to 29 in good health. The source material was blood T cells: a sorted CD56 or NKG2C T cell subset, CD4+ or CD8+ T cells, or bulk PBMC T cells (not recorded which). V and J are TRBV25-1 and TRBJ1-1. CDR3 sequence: CASRGLNTEAFF.